This TCR beta chain was obtained from a study of T cell responses to AZD1222 COVID-19 vaccine (dated by TCRdb to the early 2020s). Turning to the overall study: Because spike-specific TCR depth and breadth did not differ between the two schedules, AZD1222 recipients who got a second dose at roughly 4 weeks were pooled with those who got a second dose at roughly 12 weeks. A total of just over 230 trial participants underwent TCR sequencing, of whom 207 had received two doses of AZD1222 and roughly 26 had received two doses of the MenACWY control vaccine. Enrollment into the trials was organized by age into subgroups of 18-55, 56-69 and 70-plus years, and those subgroups contained about 150, 27 and 61 TCR-sequenced participants, respectively. Summary of the overall study and its limitations: After two AZD1222 doses, spike-specific TCR breadth and depth were significantly higher than at day 0 and than in MenACWY recipients. Because no samples from the day 14 peak response were available, repertoires could be characterized only after the peak T cell response. The 56-69-year group was small, and its depth increase did not reach significance, likely because of low power. Reportedly, almost half of the unique spike-specific TCRs recognized epitopes lying outside the regions that are mutated in the B.1.351 and B.1.1.7 variants. Participants were mostly white British, with more females than males. The authors suggested clonal diversity may have been underestimated. CD4 TCRs associated with the vaccine covered the entire spike protein, and the dominant responses were in regions 160-218 and 743-854. Conclusions about previously exposed vaccinees are limited because only 6 or 7 AZD1222 recipients were SARS-CoV-2 seropositive at baseline.

V is reduced by 5 bases and J by 5 bases, leaving a spacing of 15 bases between them. There are 14 amino acids in the CDR3, from cysteine to phenylalanine inclusive. The kept DNA is CDR3 alone, 42 bases in frame from the first base. CDR1 MNHEY and CDR2 SVGAGI are derived from the germline V gene. What this sample's time point label stands for: baseline before first vaccination. The vaccinee samples were drawn from two UK trials, COV001 and COV002, one of which was a single-blind randomized controlled phase 2/3 trial testing AZD1222 (ChAdOx1 nCoV-19) in healthy adults. For TCRbeta chain sequencing, PBMC samples were collected from trial participants at day 0 and at day 28 after the second dose. The CDR3 regions of human TCRbeta chains were analyzed by immunosequencing. In the paper's pipeline: TCRs in the repertoires were compared against a reference library of SARS-CoV-2-specific TCRs that had been generated with the MIRA antigen-specificity platform. Breadth was defined as the fraction of unique TCRs that were SARS-CoV-2-associated, and depth was defined as the fraction of total T cells that were SARS-CoV-2-associated. Using the MIRA data, each spike-specific TCR was mapped to the spike region that the TCR reacts to and placed in a CD4 or CD8 class. Log10-transformed breadth and depth values were compared by one-way ANOVA with Sidak's multiple comparisons tests. TCRdb took over this immuneACCESS table, retaining in-frame rearrangements with V and J assigned. Such tables are incomplete; in checked studies, under half of the missing clones stem from an unresolved V gene, and the remainder is unexplained. The DNA gave D and trimming, while V, J and clone size come from that table. The sample includes around 130,000 clones, with 80% to 90% observed a single time. 3.1% of the sample is in the top ten clones.

A remark on this clone: Its target antigen remains unknown. No base-level quality is on record; no much larger clone is a single base apart.

Rearrangement joined TRBV6-5 to TRBJ1-1; no D gene is confidently identified. The sample here was peripheral blood, taken on day 0 of AZD1222 vaccination. The receptor's source is an adult in good health. The CDR3 reads as follows: CASSPPGGGTEAFF. The bases are TGTGCCAGCAGTCCCCCGGGAGGCGGAACTGAAGCTTTCTTT.